Shown below are 25 T cell receptor beta chains from a single sample sequenced in a study of graft-versus-host responses after intestinal transplantation. Assay: immunoSEQ multiplex PCR; the TCRdb copy retains only in-frame clones and omits some. The sample lists some 69,000 clones, more than 90% occurring once. The sample consisted of bone marrow, taken nearly 750 days after intestinal transplantation. These receptors were obtained from a human patient who received an intestinal transplant, so some T cells may come from the graft donor.

The chain joins TRBV9 to TRBJ2-1, with D hard to call. CDR3 length: 11 residues. Germline V lookup: CDR1 SGDLS, CDR2 YYNGEE. Trimming took 7 bases from V and 9 from J, leaving 11 bases between them. The CDR3 reads CASAPIGEQFF. Written as DNA, the CDR3 is TGTGCCAGCGCACCTATCGGTGAGCAGTTCTTC.

The chain uses TRBV6-5 and TRBJ2-3; D gene ambiguous. From germline, CDR1 is MNHEY and CDR2 SVGAGI. The CDR3 sequence is 13 residues long. Deletions cut 4 bases from V and 2 bases from J, with 7 bases between. As DNA, the CDR3 is TGTGCCAGCAGTTGGGGATCCACAGATACGCAGTATTTT. Amino acids: CASSWGSTDTQYF.

The V gene is TRBV10-3, the J gene TRBJ1-1; 9 bases are shared with TRBD1. Germline CDR1 is ENHRY and CDR2 is SYGVKD. The CDR3 is made up of 15 amino acids. The V gene end was trimmed by 3 bases and the J gene end by 3 bases; junction bases not matched to a gene: 5. The CDR3 region is CAISDRWTGDTEAFF. CDR3 DNA: TGTGCCATCAGTGATCGCTGGACAGGGGACACTGAAGCTTTCTTT.

This chain joins TRBV25-1 and TRBJ2-7; D may be TRBD2 (6 bases). The CDR3 runs 14 residues. From germline, CDR1 is MGHDK and CDR2 SYGVNS. Trimming shortened V by 4 bases and J by 4 bases, and 14 bases separated the two germline ends. Here the CDR3 reads CASSVTGGGYEQYF. In DNA form, the CDR3 reads TGTGCCAGCAGTGTCACCGGGGGTGGGTACGAGCAGTACTTC.

The rearrangement joins TRBV5-5 to TRBJ2-2; D is unresolved. CDR1 is SGHKS, CDR2 YYEKEE, per germline (reference sequence). Trimming took off 4 bases at V and 0 bases at J, with 10 bases between the two ends. The CDR3 runs to 15 residues. CDR3 in DNA: TGTGCCAGCAGCCTGCAAACTTCGAACACCGGGGAGCTGTTTTTT. Translating it yields CASSLQTSNTGELFF.

Here the CDR3 DNA reads TGTGCCAGCAGCTTGGATTCCGGGACCGGCTACACCTTC. Encoded protein: CASSLDSGTGYTF. V is TRBV5-4 and J is TRBJ1-2, with a weak D call TRBD1 (5 bases). Trimming took 0 bases from V and 8 from J, leaving 11 bases between them. This CDR3 contains 13 residues. The germline V gene has CDR1 SGHNT and CDR2 YYREEE (reference sequence).

This chain links TRBV5-4 with TRBJ2-5; possibly TRBD1 for D (5 bases). Trimming cost V 4 bases and J 5 bases, with 21 bases left between them. The germline V gene encodes CDR1 SGHNT and CDR2 YYREEE (reference sequence). This CDR3 spans 16 amino acids. CDR3 nucleotides: TGTGCCAGCAGCCTGGTTGAAGGGGCGATCTTGGAGACCCAGTACTTC. Amino acids: CASSLVEGAILETQYF.

The CDR3 sequence is CASSPYLPETTDTQYF. CDR3 sequence (DNA): TGTGCCAGCAGTCCTTATCTGCCGGAGACCACAGATACGCAGTATTTT. This chain connects TRBV27 to TRBJ2-3; the D is unclear. CDR3 length equals 16 residues. The germline gives CDR1 MNHEY, CDR2 SMNVEV (reference sequence). Trimming left V 5 bases short and J 2 bases short, with 17 bases between.

This chain links TRBV7-3 with TRBJ1-2; the D is unclear. This CDR3 is built from 16 residues. Trimming took off 5 bases at V and 3 bases at J, with 19 bases between the two ends. Germline assignment: CDR1 SGHTA and CDR2 FQGTGA. The CDR3 DNA reads TGTGCCAGCAGCCTCTCAAGGGTGGGGAATGACTATGGCTACACCTTC. Amino acids: CASSLSRVGNDYGYTF.

This rearrangement joins TRBV30 to TRBJ1-6; D remains unclear. The V gene's germline CDR1 is GTSNPN and CDR2 SVGIG (reference sequence). CDR3 length: 15 residues. Trimming stripped 1 base from V and 0 bases from J, with 7 bases between. The CDR3 DNA reads TGTGCCTGGAGTGCGCTGAGCTCCTATAATTCACCCCTCCACTTT. Its translation: CAWSALSSYNSPLHF.

The gene calls are TRBV6-1 and TRBJ1-1; no reliable D call. The CDR3 extends over 11 amino acids. Germline V gene sequence: CDR1 MNHNS, CDR2 SASEGT. V dropped 3 bases and J dropped 1 base, with 0 bases sitting between them. CDR3: CASSENTEAFF. DNA of the CDR3: TGTGCCAGCAGTGAGAACACTGAAGCTTTCTTT.

This clone was counted once. The gene calls are TRBV6-1 and TRBJ1-2, with D hard to call. Per germline, CDR1 MNHNS and CDR2 SASEGT. The CDR3 covers 13 residues. V shed 2 bases and J shed 8 bases, with 12 bases lying between them. CDR3 nucleotides: TGTGCCAGCAGTGAAATACCCAACGGGGGCTACACCTTC. Encoded protein: CASSEIPNGGYTF.

The V and J genes are TRBV5-1 and TRBJ2-2; D is unclear. The CDR3 spans 13 residues. V was trimmed by 4 bases and J by 7 bases, leaving 11 bases between them. Germline V lookup: CDR1 SGHRS, CDR2 YFSETQ. This CDR3 is CASSVRVSGELFF. The CDR3 nucleotides are TGCGCCAGCAGCGTAAGAGTCAGCGGGGAGCTGTTTTTT.

The V gene is TRBV7-3, the J gene TRBJ1-4; possible D gene TRBD1, 5 bases. The germline V gene has CDR1 SGHTA and CDR2 FQGTGA. Trimming stripped 0 bases from V and 4 bases from J, with 9 bases between. This CDR3 has 15 amino acids. CDR3 residues: CASSLTGTRNEKLFF. In DNA, the CDR3 is TGTGCCAGCAGCTTAACGGGGACCCGTAATGAAAAACTGTTTTTT.

The count of this clone is one. The rearrangement joins TRBV6-1 to TRBJ1-1; a weak D match, TRBD1 (6 bases). Germline-derived CDR1 and CDR2 are MNHNS and SASEGT. The CDR3 has 14 amino acids. In DNA form, the CDR3 reads TGTGCGGTTTCAGGGGAGGACATGAACACTGAAGCTTTCTTT. Translation gives CAVSGEDMNTEAFF.

V usage is TRBV15 and J usage is TRBJ1-5; TRBD1 is a possible D gene (5 bases). V shed 3 bases and J shed 0 bases, with 6 bases lying between them. The germline V gene has CDR1 LNHNV and CDR2 YYDKDF (reference sequence). The CDR3 covers 14 residues. CDR3 nucleotide sequence: TGTGCCACCAGCAGTAGGGGTAGCAATCAGCCCCAGCATTTT. As protein: CATSSRGSNQPQHF.

The genes are TRBV9 and TRBJ2-3; D gene ambiguous. This CDR3 is 11 amino acids long. Germline values: CDR1 SGDLS, CDR2 YYNGEE. V lost 0 bases and J lost 6, with 2 bases in between. The CDR3 nucleotides are TGTGCCAGCAGCGTAGGGGATACGCAGTATTTT. Its translation: CASSVGDTQYF.

The chain combines TRBV27 with TRBJ2-1; either TRBD1 or TRBD2 may fit D (5 bases each). Trimming pared 2 bases from V and 0 bases from J, leaving 17 bases between. The CDR3 consists of 18 residues. The germline CDR1 and CDR2 sequences are MNHEY and SMNVEV (reference sequence). CDR3 nucleotide sequence: TGTGCCAGCAGTTTAAGGGGCGGAACTCGGGGCTCCTACAATGAGCAGTTCTTC. It yields the protein CASSLRGGTRGSYNEQFF.

This rearrangement joins TRBV28 to TRBJ2-1, with TRBD2 matching 7 bases. The junction had 3 bases not matched to a gene; V was cut back by 1 base and J by 3 bases. CDR3 length: 15 amino acids. CDR1 is MDHEN and CDR2 is SYDVKM in the germline V gene. Here the CDR3 reads CASSLYSGGYNEQFF. CDR3 sequence (DNA): TGTGCCAGCAGTTTATACTCGGGAGGCTACAATGAGCAGTTCTTC.

V is TRBV7-7 and J is TRBJ2-3; D may correspond to TRBD1 or TRBD2 (5 bases each). The germline gives CDR1 SSHAT, CDR2 FNYEAQ (reference sequence). The CDR3 contains 14 residues. Trimming pared 1 base from V and 5 bases from J, leaving 10 bases between. The CDR3 nucleotides read TGTGCCAGCAGCTTAGGTCTGGGGGTAGATACGCAGTATTTT. Its translation: CASSLGLGVDTQYF.

The chain carries TRBV6-5 and TRBJ2-1, with a possible D match to TRBD2 (6 bases). The CDR3 spans 15 residues. Germline CDR1 MNHEY, CDR2 SVGAGI. V lost 2 bases and J 10 bases, leaving 18 bases between the germline ends. CDR3: CASSYLGGRSSEQFF. CDR3 bases: TGTGCCAGCAGTTACCTGGGGGGTAGATCAAGCGAGCAGTTCTTC.

DNA for the CDR3: TGTGCCAGCAGCTTACAAGGGGCTCGCACTGAAGCTTTCTTT. Translating it yields CASSLQGARTEAFF. The J gene is TRBJ1-1, the V gene TRBV7-9; weak D call: TRBD1 (5 bases). Germline values: CDR1 SEHNR, CDR2 FQNEAQ (reference sequence). Trimming stripped 2 bases from V and 4 bases from J, with 11 bases between. The CDR3 is 14 residues long.

The sample holds one count of this clone. This chain uses TRBV13 with TRBJ2-1; perhaps TRBD1 as D (6 bases). V lost 2 bases and J lost 3, with 26 bases in between. The CDR3 has 20 residues. CDR1 is PRHDT, CDR2 FYEKMQ, per germline (reference sequence). The CDR3 spells CASSLFTYPSERGNYNEQFF. The CDR3 DNA reads as TGTGCCAGCAGCTTATTTACTTACCCTAGTGAGAGGGGGAACTACAATGAGCAGTTCTTC.

The chain employs TRBV5-4 and TRBJ2-5, with 7 bases matching TRBD1. Germline V gene lookup returns CDR1 SGHNT and CDR2 YYREEE (reference sequence). The CDR3 has 11 residues. J gave up 11 bases and V 4 bases, and 5 bases lay outside the gene matches. The CDR3 nucleotides are TGTGCCAGCAGCCTTGGACAGGCACAGTACTTC. It yields the protein CASSLGQAQYF.

This clone was detected only once. The V gene is TRBV5-1, the J gene TRBJ2-5; TRBD2 agrees at 11 bases. CDR1 is SGHRS and CDR2 is YFSETQ in the germline V gene. The CDR3 is 16 residues long. With 0 bases clipped from V and 2 bases from J, the junction kept 3 bases outside the gene matches. CDR3 sequence reads: CASSLAGTSGQETQYF. The CDR3 nucleotides are TGCGCCAGCAGCTTGGCCGGGACTAGCGGTCAAGAGACCCAGTACTTC.